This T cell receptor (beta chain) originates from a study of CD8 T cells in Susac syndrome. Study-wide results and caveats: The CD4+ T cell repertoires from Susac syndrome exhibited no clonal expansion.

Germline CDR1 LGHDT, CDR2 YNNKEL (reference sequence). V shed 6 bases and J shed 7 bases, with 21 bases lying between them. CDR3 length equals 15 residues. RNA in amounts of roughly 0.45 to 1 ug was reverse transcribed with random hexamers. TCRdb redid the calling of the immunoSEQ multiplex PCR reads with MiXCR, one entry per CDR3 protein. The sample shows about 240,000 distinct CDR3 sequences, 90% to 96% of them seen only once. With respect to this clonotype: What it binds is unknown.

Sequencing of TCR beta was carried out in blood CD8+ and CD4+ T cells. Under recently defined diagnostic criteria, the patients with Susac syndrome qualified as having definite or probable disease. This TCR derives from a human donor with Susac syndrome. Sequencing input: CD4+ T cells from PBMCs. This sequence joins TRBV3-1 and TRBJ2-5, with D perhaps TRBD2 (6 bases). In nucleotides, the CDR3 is TGTGCCAGCAGTCCCTCACAGCGGGCGGTAGGGACCCAGTACTTC. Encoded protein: CASSPSQRAVGTQYF.